The sequence of this TCR beta chain was determined in a study of cytomegalovirus exposure and HLA in healthy donors. V gave up 6 bases and J gave up 5 bases; unmatched junction bases: 15. The CDR3 covers 16 residues. The V gene's germline CDR1 is MDHEN and CDR2 SYDVKM. Primers included in the PCR were 60 Vbeta and 13 Jbeta primers. The protocol was immunoSEQ multiplex PCR, while the TCRdb copy is restricted to in-frame clones and leaves out a portion. Found here are over 90,000 clones, 73% of them singletons; the top ten hold less than 4%. This clone has only a few counts. J is TRBJ2-5 and V is TRBV28; 7 bases line up with TRBD1. The sequenced sample consisted of PBMCs. This sequence was found in a man between 35 and 55 years old in good health and CMV-seronegative. The CDR3 sequence is CASRPPGQTFGETQYF. CDR3 nucleotide sequence: TGTGCCAGCAGACCACCGGGACAGACTTTCGGGGAGACCCAGTACTTC.